This is a list of T cell receptor beta chains from one sample in a study of OX40 agonist ivuxolimab in advanced cancers. Assay: immunoSEQ multiplex PCR; the TCRdb copy retains only in-frame clones and omits some. This table holds just under 20,000 clones, around four fifths found once. The material sequenced was CD4+ or CD8+ T cells sorted from blood, taken in a trial of the OX40 agonist ivuxolimab. All receptors come from an adult with an advanced solid tumor such as melanoma, head and neck, liver or kidney cancer. The CDR3 runs from the conserved cysteine through the conserved F or W. A D gene is named only where the DNA matches it firmly. A row's size may be missing; if present it is once, few, many or a size class.

d_call: TRBD1
clone_size: .
j_call: TRBJ2-1
v_call: TRBV6-4
cdr3_nt: TGTGCCAGCTCGCTCGGGACAGGGGAATACAATGAGCAGTTCTTC
cdr3_aa: CASSLGTGEYNEQFF

d_call: TRBD1
clone_size: once
j_call: TRBJ2-1
v_call: TRBV15
cdr3_nt: TGTGCCACCAGCGGGGGACAGGGTGGTGAGCAGTTCTTC
cdr3_aa: CATSGGQGGEQFF

d_call: .
clone_size: large
j_call: TRBJ1-3
v_call: TRBV4-1
cdr3_nt: TGCGCCAGCAGCCGAGGGTTCGGAAACACCATATATTTT
cdr3_aa: CASSRGFGNTIYF

d_call: .
clone_size: .
j_call: TRBJ2-7
v_call: TRBV30
cdr3_nt: TGTGCCTGGAGTGGACTGGTAGGGGCAGGCTACGAGCAGTACTTC
cdr3_aa: CAWSGLVGAGYEQYF

d_call: TRBD1
clone_size: few
j_call: TRBJ1-6
v_call: TRBV28
cdr3_nt: TGTGCCAGCAGTTTGTACAGGGGGAGTTCACCCCTCCACTTT
cdr3_aa: CASSLYRGSSPLHF

d_call: .
clone_size: .
j_call: TRBJ1-5
v_call: TRBV30
cdr3_nt: TGTGCCTGGAGTGTGGGGAGGGGAGCGCCCCAGCATTTT
cdr3_aa: CAWSVGRGAPQHF

d_call: .
clone_size: .
j_call: TRBJ1-1
v_call: TRBV4-1
cdr3_nt: TGCGCCAGCAGCCCTAATACAGATATGAACACTGAAGCTTTCTTT
cdr3_aa: CASSPNTDMNTEAFF

d_call: .
clone_size: .
j_call: TRBJ2-7
v_call: TRBV28
cdr3_nt: TGTGCCAGCAGTTTAGCAGGGGGGGCCTACGAGCAGTACTTC
cdr3_aa: CASSLAGGAYEQYF

d_call: .
clone_size: few
j_call: TRBJ2-2
v_call: TRBV5-6
cdr3_nt: TGTGCCAGCAGCTTGGGCTCTAACACCGGGGAGCTGTTTTTT
cdr3_aa: CASSLGSNTGELFF

d_call: .
clone_size: .
j_call: TRBJ2-1
v_call: TRBV19
cdr3_nt: TGTGCCAGTAGTACTCGGACACCCATGGATGAGCAGTTCTTC
cdr3_aa: CASSTRTPMDEQFF

d_call: TRBD1
clone_size: .
j_call: TRBJ1-5
v_call: TRBV19
cdr3_nt: TGTGCCAGTAGTAAGACGGACAGGGGTAGCAATCAGCCCCAGCATTTT
cdr3_aa: CASSKTDRGSNQPQHF

d_call: .
clone_size: .
j_call: TRBJ1-4
v_call: TRBV27
cdr3_nt: TGTGCCAGCAGTTTCCTTTTGGGGGGTAATGAAAAACTGTTTTTT
cdr3_aa: CASSFLLGGNEKLFF

d_call: .
clone_size: .
j_call: TRBJ2-7
v_call: TRBV5-6
cdr3_nt: TGTGCCAGCAGCTTGGGGGCGGCCAGCGGAGCTGTTTACGAGCAGTACTTC
cdr3_aa: CASSLGAASGAVYEQYF

d_call: .
clone_size: .
j_call: TRBJ1-1
v_call: TRBV7-9
cdr3_nt: TGTGCCAGCAGCTTTCGGGGGGCGAACACTGAAGCTTTCTTT
cdr3_aa: CASSFRGANTEAFF

d_call: TRBD1
clone_size: .
j_call: TRBJ1-1
v_call: TRBV7-2
cdr3_nt: TGTGCCAGCAGCTTAGTTGGGGACAGGGGGGGAGCTTTCTTT
cdr3_aa: CASSLVGDRGGAFF

d_call: .
clone_size: .
j_call: TRBJ1-1
v_call: TRBV5-6
cdr3_nt: TGTGCCAGCAGCGAAGGACACGGACGAATTGTGGCTGAAGCTTTCTTT
cdr3_aa: CASSEGHGRIVAEAFF

d_call: .
clone_size: .
j_call: TRBJ2-5
v_call: TRBV27
cdr3_nt: TGTGCCAGCAGTTTATCGTGGGGCACCAACCAAGAGACCCAGTACTTC
cdr3_aa: CASSLSWGTNQETQYF

d_call: .
clone_size: .
j_call: TRBJ2-5
v_call: TRBV7-9
cdr3_nt: TGTGCCAGCAGCCCTTCAACAGGGAAAGAGACCCAGTACTTC
cdr3_aa: CASSPSTGKETQYF

d_call: .
clone_size: .
j_call: TRBJ2-7
v_call: TRBV28
cdr3_nt: TGTGCCAGCAGTGTGACGGATTATAGCTCCTACGAGCAGTACTTC
cdr3_aa: CASSVTDYSSYEQYF